One and the same sample provided the 9 T cell receptor beta chains below, sequenced in a study of blood T cell repertoires in COVID-19. Assay used: immunoSEQ multiplex PCR; TCRdb lists only in-frame clones, some missing. This repertoire shows approximately 160,000 clones, approximately 80% found once; its top ten account for roughly 8.3%. What was sequenced was peripheral blood. The receptors come from a man in his sixties with acute or convalescent COVID-19.

The chain carries TRBV7-8 and TRBJ1-2; D remains ambiguous. CDR1 and CDR2 from the germline V gene are SGHVS and FQNEAQ. This CDR3 has 15 amino acids. V was pared by 3 bases and J by 7 bases, with 18 bases between. In DNA, the CDR3 is TGTGCCAGCAGCTTGGCCCGGGATCTTTCGGGTGGCTACACCTTC. This translates into CASSLARDLSGGYTF.

This rearrangement joins TRBV21-1 to TRBJ2-2; the table assigns TRBD2, which was not confirmed against the DNA. TRBV21-1 is assigned pseudogene status. The CDR3 runs to 16 residues. CDR3 region: CASSKEENTNTGELFF. As DNA, the CDR3 is TGTGCCAGCAGCAAAGAAGAGAATACGAACACCGGGGAGCTGTTTTTT.

There are a few counts of this clone. The chain uses TRBV7-2 and TRBJ2-7, with D perhaps TRBD2 (6 bases). CDR3 length equals 16 residues. Germline V gene data show CDR1 as SGHTA and CDR2 as FQGNSA. Between the trimmed V and J ends, which lost 2 bases and 6 bases, there was a span of 20 bases. The CDR3 spells CASSLRPGTAVLEQYF. In nucleotides, the CDR3 is TGTGCCAGCAGCTTACGTCCCGGGACTGCCGTTCTCGAGCAGTACTTC.

The J gene is TRBJ2-7, the V gene TRBV7-8; 9 bases map to TRBD2. The CDR3 has 17 amino acids. Germline V CDR1 and CDR2: SGHVS, FQNEAQ. V lost 1 base and J lost 1; bases outside the gene matches: 8. CDR3 in amino acids: CASSLESSGAKSYEQYF. The DNA of the CDR3 is TGTGCCAGCAGCTTAGAGTCTAGCGGGGCGAAATCCTACGAGCAGTACTTC.

The chain couples TRBV9 to TRBJ1-2; 10 positions match TRBD1. J lost 3 bases, V lost 4 bases, and 6 bases had no gene match. Germline V CDR1 and CDR2: SGDLS, YYNGEE. This CDR3 comprises 15 residues. CDR3 amino acids: CASSSTGTGDYGYTF. The CDR3 DNA is TGTGCCAGCAGCTCCACCGGGACAGGGGACTATGGCTACACCTTC.

This clone was seen a handful of times. The chain joins TRBV9 to TRBJ2-2, with D possibly TRBD2 on 5 matching bases. Germline CDR1 and CDR2: SGDLS and YYNGEE. Trimming pared 5 bases from V and 2 bases from J, leaving 13 bases between. This CDR3 contains 15 residues. CDR3 in DNA: TGTGCCAGCAGTCCCTCGGGATTCAACACCGGGGAGCTGTTTTTT. Amino acid sequence: CASSPSGFNTGELFF.

CDR3: CASSLGAQGSYEQYF. The CDR3 nucleotides are TGTGCCAGCAGTTTAGGGGCACAGGGGTCCTACGAGCAGTACTTC. V and J are TRBV28 and TRBJ2-7, with 7 bases lining up with TRBD1. Germline CDR1 is MDHEN and CDR2 is SYDVKM. The CDR3 extends over 15 amino acids. The junction had 5 bases not matched to a gene; V was cut back by 2 bases and J by 1 base.

This clone appeared once. J is TRBJ1-6 and V is TRBV5-8; 11 positions agree with TRBD1. V lost 5 bases to trimming and J lost 9 bases; unmatched junction nucleotides: 4. Germline loops: CDR1 SGHTS, CDR2 YDEGEE. This CDR3 contains 14 residues. CDR3 DNA sequence: TGTGCCAGCAGACCGGGACAGGGGGTTTCACCCCTCCACTTT. This gives the protein CASRPGQGVSPLHF.

This clone is a singleton in its sample. The gene calls are TRBV27 and TRBJ2-2, with D perhaps TRBD1 (6 bases). V gave up 3 bases and J gave up 7 bases, with 15 bases separating them. Looked up from germline, CDR1 is MNHEY and CDR2 is SMNVEV (reference sequence). This CDR3 has 15 residues. The CDR3 reads CASSFLFRGGGELFF. The CDR3 nucleotides are TGTGCCAGCAGTTTTCTTTTCAGGGGTGGCGGGGAGCTGTTTTTT.